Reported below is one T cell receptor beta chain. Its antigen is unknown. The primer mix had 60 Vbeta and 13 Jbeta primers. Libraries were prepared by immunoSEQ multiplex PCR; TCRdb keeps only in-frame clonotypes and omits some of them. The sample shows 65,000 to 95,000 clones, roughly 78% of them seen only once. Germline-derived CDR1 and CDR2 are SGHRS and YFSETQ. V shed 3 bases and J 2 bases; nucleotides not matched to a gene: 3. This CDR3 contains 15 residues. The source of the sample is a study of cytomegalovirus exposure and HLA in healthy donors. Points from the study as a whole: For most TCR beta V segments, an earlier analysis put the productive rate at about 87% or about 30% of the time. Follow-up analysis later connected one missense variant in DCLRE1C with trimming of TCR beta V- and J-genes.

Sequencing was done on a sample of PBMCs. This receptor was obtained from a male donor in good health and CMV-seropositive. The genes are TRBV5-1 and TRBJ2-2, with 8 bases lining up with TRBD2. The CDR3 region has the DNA TGCGCCAGCAGCTGGCGGGAGGTAAACACCGGGGAGCTGTTTTTT. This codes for CASSWREVNTGELFF.